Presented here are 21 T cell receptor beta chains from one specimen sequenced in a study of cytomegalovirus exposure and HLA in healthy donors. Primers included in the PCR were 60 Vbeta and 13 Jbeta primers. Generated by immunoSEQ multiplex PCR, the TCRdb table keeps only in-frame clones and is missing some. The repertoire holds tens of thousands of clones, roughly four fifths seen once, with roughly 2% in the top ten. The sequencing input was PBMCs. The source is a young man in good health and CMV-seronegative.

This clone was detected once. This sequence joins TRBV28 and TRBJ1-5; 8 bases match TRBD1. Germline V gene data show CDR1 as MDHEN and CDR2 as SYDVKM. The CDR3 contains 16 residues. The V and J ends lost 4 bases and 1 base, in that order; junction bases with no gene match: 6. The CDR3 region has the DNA TGTGCCAGCAGTTGGGAGACAGGGGTGAGCAATCAGCCCCAGCATTTT. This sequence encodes CASSWETGVSNQPQHF.

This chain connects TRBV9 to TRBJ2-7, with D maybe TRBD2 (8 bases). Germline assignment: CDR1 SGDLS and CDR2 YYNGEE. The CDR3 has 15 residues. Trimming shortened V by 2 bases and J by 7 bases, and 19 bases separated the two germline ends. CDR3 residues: CASSVGGDSLGEQYF. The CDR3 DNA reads TGTGCCAGCAGCGTCGGGGGGGACAGCCTCGGGGAGCAGTACTTC.

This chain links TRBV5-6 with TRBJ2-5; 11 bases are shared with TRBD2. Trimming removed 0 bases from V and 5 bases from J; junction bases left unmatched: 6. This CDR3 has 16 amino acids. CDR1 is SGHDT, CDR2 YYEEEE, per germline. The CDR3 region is CASSLVPSGRSETQYF. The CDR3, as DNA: TGTGCCAGCAGCTTGGTGCCTAGCGGGAGGAGTGAGACCCAGTACTTC.

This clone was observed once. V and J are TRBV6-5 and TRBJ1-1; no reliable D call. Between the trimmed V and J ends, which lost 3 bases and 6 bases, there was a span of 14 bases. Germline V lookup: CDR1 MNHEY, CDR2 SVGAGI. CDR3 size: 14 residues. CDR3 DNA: TGTGCCAGCAGTTATATAGGCAGGAGGGCTGAAGCTTTCTTT. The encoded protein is CASSYIGRRAEAFF.

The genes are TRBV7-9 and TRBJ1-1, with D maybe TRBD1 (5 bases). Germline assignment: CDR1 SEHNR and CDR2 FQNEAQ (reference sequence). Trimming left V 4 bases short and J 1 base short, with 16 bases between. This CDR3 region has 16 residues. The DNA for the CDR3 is TGTGCCAGCAGCTCAGGGAAGGCCTACAAGAACACTGAAGCTTTCTTT. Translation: CASSSGKAYKNTEAFF.

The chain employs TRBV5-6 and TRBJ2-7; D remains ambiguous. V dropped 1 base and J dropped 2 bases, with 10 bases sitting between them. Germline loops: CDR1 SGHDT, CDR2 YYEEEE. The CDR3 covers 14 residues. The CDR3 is CASSLRRITYEQYF. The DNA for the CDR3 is TGTGCCAGCAGCTTGCGCAGGATAACCTACGAGCAGTACTTC.

The CDR3 DNA reads TGTGCCAGCTCACCGGGACAGGGGTTCATGGAGGATGAGCAGTTCTTC. Amino acid sequence: CASSPGQGFMEDEQFF. The V call is TRBV18, the J call TRBJ2-1; TRBD1 agrees at 10 bases. The J segment lost 8 bases and the V segment lost 3 bases, leaving 10 bases of the junction unmatched. The CDR3 runs 16 residues. Germline V gene data show CDR1 as KGHSH and CDR2 as LQKENI.

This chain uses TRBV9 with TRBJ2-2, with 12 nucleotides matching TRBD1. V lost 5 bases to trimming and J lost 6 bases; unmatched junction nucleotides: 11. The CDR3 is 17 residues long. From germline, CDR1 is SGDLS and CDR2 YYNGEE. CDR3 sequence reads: CASRDLPGQGAAGELFF. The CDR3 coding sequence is TGTGCCAGCAGGGACCTACCGGGACAGGGGGCCGCCGGGGAGCTGTTTTTT.

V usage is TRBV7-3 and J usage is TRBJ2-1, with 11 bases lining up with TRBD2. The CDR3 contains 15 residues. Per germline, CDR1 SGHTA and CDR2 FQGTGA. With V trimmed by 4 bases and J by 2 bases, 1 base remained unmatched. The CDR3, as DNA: TGTGCCAGCAGCTCTAGCGGGGGGCCCTACAATGAGCAGTTCTTC. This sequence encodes CASSSSGGPYNEQFF.

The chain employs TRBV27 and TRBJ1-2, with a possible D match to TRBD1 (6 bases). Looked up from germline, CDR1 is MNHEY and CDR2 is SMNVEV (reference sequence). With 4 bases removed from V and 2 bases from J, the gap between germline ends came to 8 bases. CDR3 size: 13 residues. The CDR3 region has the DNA TGTGCCAGCAGTTACAGGGCCAACTATGGCTACACCTTC. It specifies CASSYRANYGYTF.

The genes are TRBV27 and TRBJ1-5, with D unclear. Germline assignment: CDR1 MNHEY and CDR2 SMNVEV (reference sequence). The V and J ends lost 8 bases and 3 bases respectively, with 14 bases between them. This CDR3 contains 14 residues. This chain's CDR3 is CASHSREANQPQHF. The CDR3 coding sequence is TGTGCCAGCCATTCAAGGGAGGCCAATCAGCCCCAGCATTTT.

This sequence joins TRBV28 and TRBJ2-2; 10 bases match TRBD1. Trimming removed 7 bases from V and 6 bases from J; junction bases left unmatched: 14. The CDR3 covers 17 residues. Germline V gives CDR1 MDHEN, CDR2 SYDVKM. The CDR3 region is CASTLPLGQGTAGELFF. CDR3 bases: TGTGCCAGCACCCTCCCCCTGGGACAGGGGACCGCCGGGGAGCTGTTTTTT.

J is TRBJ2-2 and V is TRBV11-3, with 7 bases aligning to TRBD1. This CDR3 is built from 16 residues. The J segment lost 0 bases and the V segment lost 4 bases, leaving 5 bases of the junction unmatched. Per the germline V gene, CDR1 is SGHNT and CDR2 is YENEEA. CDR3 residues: CASSSRTGSNTGELFF. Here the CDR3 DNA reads TGTGCCAGCAGCTCTAGGACAGGCTCGAACACCGGGGAGCTGTTTTTT.

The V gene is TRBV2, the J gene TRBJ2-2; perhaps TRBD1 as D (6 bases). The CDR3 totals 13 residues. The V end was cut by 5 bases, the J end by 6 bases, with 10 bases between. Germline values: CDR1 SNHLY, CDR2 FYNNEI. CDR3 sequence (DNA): TGTGCCAGCAGTCCAGGGGATTCCGGGGAGCTGTTTTTT. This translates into CASSPGDSGELFF.

The CDR3 DNA follows: TGTGCTCAGCAGCCAACCCTGGGAGCTAATGAAAAACTGTTTTTT. Its protein is CAQQPTLGANEKLFF. This chain uses TRBV2 with TRBJ1-4; D unresolved. The length of the CDR3 is 15 residues. Germline V gene data show CDR1 as SNHLY and CDR2 as FYNNEI.

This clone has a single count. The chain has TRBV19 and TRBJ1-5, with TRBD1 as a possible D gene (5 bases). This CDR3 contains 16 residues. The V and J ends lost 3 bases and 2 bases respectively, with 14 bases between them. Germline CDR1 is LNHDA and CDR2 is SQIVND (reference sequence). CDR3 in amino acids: CASSIMQGRGNQPQHF. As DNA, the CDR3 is TGTGCCAGTAGTATTATGCAGGGAAGGGGCAATCAGCCCCAGCATTTT.

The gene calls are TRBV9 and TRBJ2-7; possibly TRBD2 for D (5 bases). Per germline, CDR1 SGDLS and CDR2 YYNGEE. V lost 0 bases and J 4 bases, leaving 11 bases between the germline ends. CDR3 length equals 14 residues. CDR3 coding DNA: TGTGCCAGCAGCGTAGCTGTATCGGGGTACGAGCAGTACTTC. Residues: CASSVAVSGYEQYF.

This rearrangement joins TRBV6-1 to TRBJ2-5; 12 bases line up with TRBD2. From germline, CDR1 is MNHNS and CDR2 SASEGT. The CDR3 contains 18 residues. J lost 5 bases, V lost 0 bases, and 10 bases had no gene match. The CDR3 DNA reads TGTGCCAGCAGTGAAGCGCGGACTAGCGGGATGGGGCGGGAGACCCAGTACTTC. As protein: CASSEARTSGMGRETQYF.

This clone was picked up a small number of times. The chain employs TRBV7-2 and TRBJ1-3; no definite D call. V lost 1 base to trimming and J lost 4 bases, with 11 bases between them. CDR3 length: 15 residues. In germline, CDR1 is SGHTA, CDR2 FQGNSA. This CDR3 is CASSLGPGIGNTIYF. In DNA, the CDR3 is TGTGCCAGCAGCTTAGGGCCCGGGATCGGAAACACCATATATTTT. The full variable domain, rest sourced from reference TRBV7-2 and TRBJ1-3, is GAGVSQSPSNKVTEKGKDVELRCDPISGHTALYWYRQSLGQGLEFLIYFQGNSAPDKSGLPSDRFSAERTGGSVSTLTIQRTQQEDSAVYLCASSLGPGIGNTIYFGEGSWLTVV.

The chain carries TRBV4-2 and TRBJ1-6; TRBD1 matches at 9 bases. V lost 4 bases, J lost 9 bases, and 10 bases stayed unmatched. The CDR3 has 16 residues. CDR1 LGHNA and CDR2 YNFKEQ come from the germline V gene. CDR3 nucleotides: TGTGCCAGCAGCCCTATTCGCGGACAGGGGCCTTCACCCCTCCACTTT. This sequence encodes CASSPIRGQGPSPLHF.

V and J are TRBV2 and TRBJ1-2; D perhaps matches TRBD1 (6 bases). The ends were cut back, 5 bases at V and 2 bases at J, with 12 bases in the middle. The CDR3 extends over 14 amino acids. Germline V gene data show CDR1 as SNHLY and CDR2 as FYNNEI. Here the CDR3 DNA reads TGTGCCAGCAGTCACAGGGTGCCGAACTATGGCTACACCTTC. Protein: CASSHRVPNYGYTF.